This T cell receptor (beta chain) derives from a study of identical twins. Template switching added a universal primer binding site, and final cDNA carried unique molecular identifiers. TCRdb re-called the 5' RACE reads with MiXCR, one entry per CDR3 protein. Counted here are roughly 690,000 distinct CDR3 sequences, roughly 6.2% occurring once; the ten biggest clones make up under 2%. General observations from the study: Twin sharing of out-of-frame TCR alpha was underestimated by models in monozygotic pairs.

This clonotype has at least ten counts. The antigen remains unidentified. From germline, CDR1 is SGHTA and CDR2 FQGNSA. The J segment lost 4 bases and the V segment lost 5 bases, leaving 9 bases of the junction unmatched. The CDR3 spans 16 residues. This receptor was identified in a man between 18 and 35 years old in good health. Sequencing was performed on naive T cells sorted from blood. The V and J genes are TRBV7-2 and TRBJ2-1; 9 bases map to TRBD2. The DNA of the CDR3 is TGTGCCAGCAGCATCGAGAGCGGGAGGTTGTACAATGAGCAGTTCTTC. The encoded protein is CASSIESGRLYNEQFF.